The source of this T cell receptor (beta chain) is a study of patients and donors after allogeneic stem cell transplantation. TCRdb fed the RT-PCR reads into MiXCR, producing one record per CDR3 protein. The table lists over 130,000 distinct CDR3 sequences, over 30% of them singletons. This receptor was taken from a human donor who was either an allogeneic HSCT recipient or a stem cell or donor lymphocyte infusion donor (not recorded which). It is not recorded whose cells these are; they may come from a transplant donor. The sample was blood, either unsorted or a sorted T cell fraction (not recorded which).

For the CDR3, the DNA is TGTGCCAGCAGCGGGGGGACTAGCCAATACAATGAGCAGTTCTTC. This translates into CASSGGTSQYNEQFF. The genes are TRBV9 and TRBJ2-1; the match to TRBD2 covers 9 bases. V shed 3 bases and J 4 bases; nucleotides not matched to a gene: 5. The CDR3 length is 15 residues. Germline-derived CDR1 and CDR2 are SGDLS and YYNGEE.